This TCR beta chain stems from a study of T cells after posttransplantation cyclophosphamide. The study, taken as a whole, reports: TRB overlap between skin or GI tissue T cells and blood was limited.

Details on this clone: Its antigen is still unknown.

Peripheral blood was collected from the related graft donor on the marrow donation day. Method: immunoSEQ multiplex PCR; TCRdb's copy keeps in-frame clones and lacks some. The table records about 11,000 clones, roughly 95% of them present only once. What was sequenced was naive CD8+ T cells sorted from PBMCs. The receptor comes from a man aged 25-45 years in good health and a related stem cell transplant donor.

In nucleotides, the CDR3 is TGTGCCAGCAGCTTAGCGTCGGGCTACCGGGGGGAAAAACTGTTTTTT. As protein: CASSLASGYRGEKLFF. The V and J genes are TRBV7-9 and TRBJ1-4, with D possibly matching TRBD1 (5 bases). The CDR3 spans 16 residues. Germline CDR1 SEHNR, CDR2 FQNEAQ (reference sequence). V was clipped by 0 bases and J by 8 bases, with 16 bases between them.